This is a list of T cell receptor beta chains from one sample in a study of cytomegalovirus exposure and HLA in healthy donors. Assay used: immunoSEQ multiplex PCR; TCRdb lists only in-frame clones, some missing. The table lists more than 85,000 clones, around three quarters of them singletons. The sequenced sample consisted of PBMCs. These receptors originate from a woman in her 30s in good health and CMV-seronegative. CDR3s include the opening cysteine and the closing phenylalanine or tryptophan. The D gene is left open where the match is weak. Expanded clones are given a class, and other clones once, few, many or no size at all.

d_gene: TRBD2; j_gene: TRBJ2-1; v_gene: TRBV4-3; abundance: -; CDR3aa: CASSQAPGLLPYNEQFF; CDR3nt: TGCGCCAGCAGCCAAGCCCCGGGACTACTACCGTACAATGAGCAGTTCTTC
d_gene: TRBD1; j_gene: TRBJ2-7; v_gene: TRBV7-2; abundance: -; CDR3aa: CASSKGTDYEQYF; CDR3nt: TGTGCCAGCAGCAAAGGGACAGACTACGAGCAGTACTTC
d_gene: -; j_gene: TRBJ1-4; v_gene: TRBV5-4; abundance: -; CDR3aa: CASSLNMNEKLFF; CDR3nt: TGTGCCAGCAGCTTGAATATGAATGAAAAACTGTTTTTT
d_gene: -; j_gene: TRBJ2-3; v_gene: TRBV4-1; abundance: once; CDR3aa: CASSQFKGWPTDTQYF; CDR3nt: TGCGCCAGCAGCCAATTCAAGGGGTGGCCCACAGATACGCAGTATTTT
d_gene: TRBD2; j_gene: TRBJ2-1; v_gene: TRBV7-2; abundance: -; CDR3aa: CASSPVGGGAGNEQFF; CDR3nt: TGTGCCAGCAGCCCAGTAGGCGGGGGGGCGGGTAATGAGCAGTTCTTC
d_gene: TRBD1; j_gene: TRBJ1-4; v_gene: TRBV30; abundance: -; CDR3aa: CAWSVQGTGESKLFF; CDR3nt: TGTGCCTGGAGTGTACAGGGGACAGGGGAATCAAAACTGTTTTTT
d_gene: -; j_gene: TRBJ2-3; v_gene: TRBV4-3; abundance: -; CDR3aa: CASSQDPSLPGTDTQYF; CDR3nt: TGCGCCAGCAGCCAAGATCCGTCTCTCCCCGGCACAGATACGCAGTATTTT
d_gene: -; j_gene: TRBJ1-6; v_gene: TRBV7-3; abundance: -; CDR3aa: CASSSRPGVNSPLHF; CDR3nt: TGTGCCAGCAGCTCACGACCAGGGGTGAATTCACCCCTCCACTTT
d_gene: -; j_gene: TRBJ2-2; v_gene: TRBV27; abundance: -; CDR3aa: CASSFGVNTGELFF; CDR3nt: TGTGCCAGCAGTTTCGGGGTGAACACCGGGGAGCTGTTTTTT
d_gene: -; j_gene: TRBJ2-3; v_gene: TRBV25-1; abundance: -; CDR3aa: CASTREYGTDTQYF; CDR3nt: TGTGCCAGCACCCGAGAATACGGGACAGATACGCAGTATTTT
d_gene: TRBD2; j_gene: TRBJ2-3; v_gene: TRBV7-2; abundance: -; CDR3aa: CASSHTSGRGNTQYF; CDR3nt: TGTGCCAGCAGTCATACTAGCGGGAGGGGAAATACGCAGTATTTT
d_gene: TRBD1; j_gene: TRBJ1-5; v_gene: TRBV30; abundance: -; CDR3aa: CAWAGQENQPQHF; CDR3nt: TGTGCCTGGGCGGGACAGGAAAATCAGCCCCAGCATTTT
d_gene: TRBD1; j_gene: TRBJ2-7; v_gene: TRBV29-1; abundance: few; CDR3aa: CSVAWTGVYEQYF; CDR3nt: TGCAGCGTTGCCTGGACAGGGGTCTACGAGCAGTACTTC
d_gene: TRBD1; j_gene: TRBJ1-2; v_gene: TRBV2; abundance: -; CDR3aa: CASRRQGEVYGYTF; CDR3nt: TGTGCCAGCAGGAGACAGGGGGAGGTCTATGGCTACACCTTC
d_gene: TRBD1; j_gene: TRBJ2-7; v_gene: TRBV29-1; abundance: -; CDR3aa: CSARQGNEQYF; CDR3nt: TGCAGCGCGAGACAGGGGAACGAGCAGTACTTC
d_gene: TRBD2; j_gene: TRBJ2-7; v_gene: TRBV4-1; abundance: -; CDR3aa: CASSQVGAGGSYEQYF; CDR3nt: TGCGCCAGCAGCCAAGTTGGAGCGGGAGGGAGCTACGAGCAGTACTTC
d_gene: -; j_gene: TRBJ1-1; v_gene: TRBV10-3; abundance: -; CDR3aa: CAIRRDMNTEAFF; CDR3nt: TGTGCCATCCGCCGGGACATGAACACTGAAGCTTTCTTT
d_gene: -; j_gene: TRBJ1-6; v_gene: TRBV25-1; abundance: -; CDR3aa: CASSESRGNSPLHF; CDR3nt: TGTGCCAGCAGTGAATCGCGGGGGAATTCACCCCTCCACTTT
d_gene: TRBD1; j_gene: TRBJ1-2; v_gene: TRBV5-1; abundance: -; CDR3aa: CASRSPGQGASGYTF; CDR3nt: TGCGCCAGCAGATCACCGGGACAGGGGGCCTCTGGCTACACCTTC
d_gene: TRBD2; j_gene: TRBJ2-3; v_gene: TRBV9; abundance: -; CDR3aa: CASRPLAGGTDTQYF; CDR3nt: TGTGCCAGCAGGCCACTAGCGGGGGGCACAGATACGCAGTATTTT
d_gene: -; j_gene: TRBJ1-1; v_gene: TRBV7-6; abundance: -; CDR3aa: CASSWAGLDTEAFF; CDR3nt: TGTGCCAGCAGTTGGGCGGGGTTGGACACTGAAGCTTTCTTT
d_gene: -; j_gene: TRBJ2-7; v_gene: TRBV7-9; abundance: -; CDR3aa: CASSTVAYEQYF; CDR3nt: TGTGCCAGCAGCACGGTCGCCTACGAGCAGTACTTC
d_gene: -; j_gene: TRBJ2-3; v_gene: TRBV7-9; abundance: -; CDR3aa: CASSSVGGLTDTQYF; CDR3nt: TGTGCCAGCAGCTCAGTAGGCGGGCTCACAGATACGCAGTATTTT
d_gene: -; j_gene: TRBJ2-7; v_gene: TRBV7-6; abundance: -; CDR3aa: CASSLGLSYEQYF; CDR3nt: TGTGCCAGCAGCTTAGGTCTGAGCTACGAGCAGTACTTC
d_gene: TRBD1; j_gene: TRBJ2-2; v_gene: TRBV30; abundance: once; CDR3aa: CAWSGTGSGELFF; CDR3nt: TGTGCCTGGAGCGGGACAGGGTCCGGGGAGCTGTTTTTT
d_gene: -; j_gene: TRBJ2-5; v_gene: TRBV28; abundance: -; CDR3aa: CASSLRGTGGETQYF; CDR3nt: TGTGCCAGCAGTTTAAGGGGGACCGGCGGGGAGACCCAGTACTTC
d_gene: TRBD1; j_gene: TRBJ1-3; v_gene: TRBV13; abundance: -; CDR3aa: CASSTHRGPGNTIYF; CDR3nt: TGTGCCAGCAGCACACACAGGGGGCCTGGAAACACCATATATTTT
d_gene: TRBD1; j_gene: TRBJ2-7; v_gene: TRBV5-6; abundance: few; CDR3aa: CASSFPRGPEQYF; CDR3nt: TGTGCCAGCAGCTTCCCCAGGGGGCCCGAGCAGTACTTC
d_gene: TRBD2; j_gene: TRBJ2-3; v_gene: TRBV5-1; abundance: -; CDR3aa: CASSRGLAADTQYF; CDR3nt: TGCGCCAGCAGCAGGGGACTAGCAGCAGATACGCAGTATTTT
d_gene: TRBD1; j_gene: TRBJ1-1; v_gene: TRBV7-9; abundance: -; CDR3aa: CASRYAGQGIEAFF; CDR3nt: TGTGCCAGCAGATATGCGGGACAGGGGATCGAAGCTTTCTTT